This T cell receptor (beta chain) was identified during a study of glioma-infiltrating T cells. General study results and limits: Non-neoplastic patients had below-expected tissue-blood divergence, while all gliomas exceeded expectation.

The CDR3 sequence is 14 residues long. Germline CDR1 SGHTA, CDR2 FQGNSA. Using RNA template, CDR3s of TCR alpha and beta were amplified with iRepertoire arm-PCR. One-step reverse transcription and amplification started from around 100-400 ng of tissue mRNA or PBMC total RNA. TCRdb re-analysed the multiplex PCR reads in MiXCR, keeping a single row per CDR3 protein. This repertoire shows fewer than 90,000 distinct CDR3 sequences, about 25% found once; its top ten account for more than 6.5%. At least ten counts were recorded for this clonotype. Its cognate antigen is unknown. At one end the junction does not follow the germline gene, possibly because of a read error.

Sequencing used glioma tissue, nonneoplastic brain tissue, or PBMCs (not recorded which). J is TRBJ1-6 and V is TRBV7-2, with D perhaps TRBD1 (6 bases). The TCR originated in a human donor with low-grade glioma or glioblastoma, undergoing nonglioma brain surgery, or in good health (not recorded which). The CDR3 DNA is TGTGCCAGCAGTTTAGGGGGGTTCAAGGATCCCCTCCACTTT. Amino acid sequence: CASSLGGFKDPLHF.